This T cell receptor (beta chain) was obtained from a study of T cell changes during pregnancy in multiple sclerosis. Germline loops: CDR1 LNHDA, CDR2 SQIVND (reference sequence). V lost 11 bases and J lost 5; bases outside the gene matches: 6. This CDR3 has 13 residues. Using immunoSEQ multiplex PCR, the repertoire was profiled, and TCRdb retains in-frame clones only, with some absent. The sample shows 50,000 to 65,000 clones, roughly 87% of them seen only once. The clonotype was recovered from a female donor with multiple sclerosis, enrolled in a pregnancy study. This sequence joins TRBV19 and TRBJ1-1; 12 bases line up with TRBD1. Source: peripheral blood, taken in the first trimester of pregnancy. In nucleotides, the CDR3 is TGTGCCGGGGACAGGGGGCGCCGGACTGAAGCTTTCTTT. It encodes CAGDRGRRTEAFF. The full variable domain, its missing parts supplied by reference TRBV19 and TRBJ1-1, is DGGITQSPKYLFRKEGQNVTLSCEQNLNHDAMYWYRQDPGQGLRLIYYSQIVNDFQKGDIAEGYSVSREKKESFPLTVTSAQKNPTAFYLCAGDRGRRTEAFFGQGTRLTVV.